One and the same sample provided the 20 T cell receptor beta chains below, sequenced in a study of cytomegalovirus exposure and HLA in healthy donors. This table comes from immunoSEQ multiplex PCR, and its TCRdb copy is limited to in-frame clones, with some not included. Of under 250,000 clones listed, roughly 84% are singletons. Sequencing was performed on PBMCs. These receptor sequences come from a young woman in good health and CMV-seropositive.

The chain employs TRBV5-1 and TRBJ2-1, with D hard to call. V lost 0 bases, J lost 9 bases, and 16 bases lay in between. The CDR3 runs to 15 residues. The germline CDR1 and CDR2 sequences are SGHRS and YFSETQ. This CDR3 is CASSLEAASGLEQFF. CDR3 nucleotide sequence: TGCGCCAGCAGCTTGGAGGCCGCTTCGGGTCTTGAGCAGTTCTTC.

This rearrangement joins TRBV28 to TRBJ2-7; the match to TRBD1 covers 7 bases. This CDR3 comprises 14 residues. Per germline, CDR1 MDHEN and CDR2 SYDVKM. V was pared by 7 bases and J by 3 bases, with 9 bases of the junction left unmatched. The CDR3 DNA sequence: TGTGCCAGCATTCAGTCCGGGACAGTCTACGAGCAGTACTTC. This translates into CASIQSGTVYEQYF.

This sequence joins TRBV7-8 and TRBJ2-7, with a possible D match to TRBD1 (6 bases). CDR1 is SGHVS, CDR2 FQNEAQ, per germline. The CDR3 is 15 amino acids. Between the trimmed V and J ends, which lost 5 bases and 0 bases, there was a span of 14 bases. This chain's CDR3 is CASSTGLGGSYEQYF. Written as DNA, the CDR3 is TGTGCCAGCAGCACAGGGTTGGGTGGCTCCTACGAGCAGTACTTC. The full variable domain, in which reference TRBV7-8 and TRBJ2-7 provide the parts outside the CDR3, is GAGVSQSPRYKVAKRGQDVALRCDPISGHVSLFWYQQALGQGPEFLTYFQNEAQLDKSGLPSDRFFAERPEGSVSTLKIQRTQQEDSAVYLCASSTGLGGSYEQYFGPGTRLTVT.

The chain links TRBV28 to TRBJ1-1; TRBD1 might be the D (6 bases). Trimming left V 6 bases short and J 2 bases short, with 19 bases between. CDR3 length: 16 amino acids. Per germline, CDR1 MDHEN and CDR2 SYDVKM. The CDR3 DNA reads TGTGCCAGCAGGCCATCGGCCGGGACACTCAACACTGAAGCTTTCTTT. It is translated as CASRPSAGTLNTEAFF.

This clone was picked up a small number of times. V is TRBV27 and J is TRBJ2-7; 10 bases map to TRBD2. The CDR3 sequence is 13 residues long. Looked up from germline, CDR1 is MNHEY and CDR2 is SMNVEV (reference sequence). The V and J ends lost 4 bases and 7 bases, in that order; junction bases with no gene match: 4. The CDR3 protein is CASSSILAGEQYF. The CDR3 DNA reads TGTGCCAGCAGTTCGATACTAGCGGGAGAGCAGTACTTC.

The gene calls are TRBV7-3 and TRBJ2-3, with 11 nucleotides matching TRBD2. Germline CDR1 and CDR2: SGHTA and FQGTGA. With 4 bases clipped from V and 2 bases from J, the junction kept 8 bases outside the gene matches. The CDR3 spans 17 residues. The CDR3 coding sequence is TGTGCCAGCAGCTCCTCCCCGGGACTAGCGGTCACAGATACGCAGTATTTT. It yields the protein CASSSSPGLAVTDTQYF. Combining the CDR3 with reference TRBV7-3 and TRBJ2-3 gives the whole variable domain GAGVSQTPSNKVTEKGKYVELRCDPISGHTALYWYRQSLGQGPEFLIYFQGTGAADDSGLPNDRFFAVRPEGSVSTLKIQRTERGDSAVYLCASSSSPGLAVTDTQYFGPGTRLTVL.

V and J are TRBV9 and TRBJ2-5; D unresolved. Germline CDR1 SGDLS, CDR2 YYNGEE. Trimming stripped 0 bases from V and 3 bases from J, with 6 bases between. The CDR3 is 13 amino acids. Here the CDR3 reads CASSVDPEETQYF. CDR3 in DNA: TGTGCCAGCAGCGTAGATCCGGAAGAGACCCAGTACTTC.

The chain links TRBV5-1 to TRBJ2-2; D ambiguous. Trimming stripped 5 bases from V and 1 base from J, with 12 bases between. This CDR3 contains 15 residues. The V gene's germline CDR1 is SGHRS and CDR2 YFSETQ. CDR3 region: CASRVPGLNTGELFF. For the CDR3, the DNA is TGCGCCAGCAGGGTTCCAGGTCTGAACACCGGGGAGCTGTTTTTT. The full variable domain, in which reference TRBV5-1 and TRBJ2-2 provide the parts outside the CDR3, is KAGVTQTPRYLIKTRGQQVTLSCSPISGHRSVSWYQQTPGQGLQFLFEYFSETQRNKGNFPGRFSGRQFSNSRSEMNVSTLELGDSALYLCASRVPGLNTGELFFGEGSRLTVL.

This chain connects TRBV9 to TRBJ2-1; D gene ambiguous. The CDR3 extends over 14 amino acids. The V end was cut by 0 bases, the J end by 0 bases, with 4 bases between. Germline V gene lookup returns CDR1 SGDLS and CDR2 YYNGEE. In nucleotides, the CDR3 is TGTGCCAGCAGCGTAGACTTCTCCTACAATGAGCAGTTCTTC. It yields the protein CASSVDFSYNEQFF. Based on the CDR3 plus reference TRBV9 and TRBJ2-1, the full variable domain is DSGVTQTPKHLITATGQRVTLRCSPRSGDLSVYWYQQSLDQGLQFLIQYYNGEERAKGNILERFSAQQFPDLHSELNLSSLELGDSALYFCASSVDFSYNEQFFGPGTRLTVL.

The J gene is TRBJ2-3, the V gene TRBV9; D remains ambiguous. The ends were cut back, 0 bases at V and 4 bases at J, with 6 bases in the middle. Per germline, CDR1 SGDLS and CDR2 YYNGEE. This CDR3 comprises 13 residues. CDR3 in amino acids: CASSVVLADTQYF. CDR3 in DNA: TGTGCCAGCAGCGTAGTCCTAGCAGATACGCAGTATTTT.

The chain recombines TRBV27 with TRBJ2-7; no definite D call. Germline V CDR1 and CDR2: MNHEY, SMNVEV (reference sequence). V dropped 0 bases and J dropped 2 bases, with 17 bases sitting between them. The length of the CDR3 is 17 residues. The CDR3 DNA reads TGTGCCAGCAGTTTATCGAGCCCAGCCGGCGGAGCCTACGAGCAGTACTTC. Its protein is CASSLSSPAGGAYEQYF.

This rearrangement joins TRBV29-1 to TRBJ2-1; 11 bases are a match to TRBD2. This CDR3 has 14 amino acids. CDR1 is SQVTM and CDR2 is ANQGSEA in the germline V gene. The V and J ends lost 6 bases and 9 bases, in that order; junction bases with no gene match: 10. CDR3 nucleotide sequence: TGCAGCGTCTTAGCGGGGGGGTTGATGGGTGAGCAGTTCTTC. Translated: CSVLAGGLMGEQFF.

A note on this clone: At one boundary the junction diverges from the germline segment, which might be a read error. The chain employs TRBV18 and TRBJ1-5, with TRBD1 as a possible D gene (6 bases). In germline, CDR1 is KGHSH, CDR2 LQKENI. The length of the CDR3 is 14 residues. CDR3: CATSGEASNQPQHF. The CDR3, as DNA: TGTGCCACCTCAGGGGAGGCTAGCAATCAGCCCCAGCATTTT.

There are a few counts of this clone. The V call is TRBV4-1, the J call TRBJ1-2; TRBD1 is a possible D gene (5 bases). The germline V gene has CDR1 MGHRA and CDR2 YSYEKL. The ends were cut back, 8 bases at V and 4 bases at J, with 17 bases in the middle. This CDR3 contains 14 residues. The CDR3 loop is CASQNPGQTYGYTF. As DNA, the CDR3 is TGCGCCAGCCAGAATCCAGGGCAGACCTATGGCTACACCTTC.

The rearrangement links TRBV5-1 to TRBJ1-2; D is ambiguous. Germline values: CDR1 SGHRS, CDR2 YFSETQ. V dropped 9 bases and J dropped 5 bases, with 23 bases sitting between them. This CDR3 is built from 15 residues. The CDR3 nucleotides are TGCGCCACCAAACCACAGCCGGGGATTGGTTATGGCTACACCTTC. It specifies CATKPQPGIGYGYTF.

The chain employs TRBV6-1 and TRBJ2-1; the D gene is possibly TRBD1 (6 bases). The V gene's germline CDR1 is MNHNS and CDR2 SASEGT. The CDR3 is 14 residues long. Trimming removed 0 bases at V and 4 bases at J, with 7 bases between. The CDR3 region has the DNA TGTGCCAGCAGTGAAGCGCAGGGGTACAATGAGCAGTTCTTC. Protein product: CASSEAQGYNEQFF.

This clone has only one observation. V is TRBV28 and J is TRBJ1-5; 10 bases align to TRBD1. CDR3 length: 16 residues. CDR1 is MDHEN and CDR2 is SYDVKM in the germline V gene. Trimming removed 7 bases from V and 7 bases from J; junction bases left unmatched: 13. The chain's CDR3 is CASKDAGTGDRQPQHF. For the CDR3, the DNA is TGTGCCAGCAAAGACGCCGGGACAGGGGACAGGCAGCCCCAGCATTTT. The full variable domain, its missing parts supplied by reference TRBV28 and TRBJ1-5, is DVKVTQSSRYLVKRTGEKVFLECVQDMDHENMFWYRQDPGLGLRLIYFSYDVKMKEKGDIPEGYSVSREKKERFSLILESASTNQTSMYLCASKDAGTGDRQPQHFGDGTRLSIL.

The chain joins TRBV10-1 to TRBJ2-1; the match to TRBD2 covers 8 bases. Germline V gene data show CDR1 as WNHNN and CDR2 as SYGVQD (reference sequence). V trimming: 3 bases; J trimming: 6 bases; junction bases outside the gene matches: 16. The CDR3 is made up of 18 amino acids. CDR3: CASSDGDFSSGRANEQFF. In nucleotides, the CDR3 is TGCGCCAGCAGTGATGGGGACTTCTCTTCCGGGAGGGCCAATGAGCAGTTCTTC.

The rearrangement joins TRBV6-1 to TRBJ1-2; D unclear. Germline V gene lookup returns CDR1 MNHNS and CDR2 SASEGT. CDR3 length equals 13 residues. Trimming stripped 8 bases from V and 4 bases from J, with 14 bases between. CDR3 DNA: TGTGCCAGCTTTGGACTGGGGTCCTATGGCTACACCTTC. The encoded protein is CASFGLGSYGYTF.

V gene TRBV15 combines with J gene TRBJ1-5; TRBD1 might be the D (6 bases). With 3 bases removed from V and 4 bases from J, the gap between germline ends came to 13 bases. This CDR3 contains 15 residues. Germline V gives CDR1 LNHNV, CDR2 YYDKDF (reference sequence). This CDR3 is CATSSDYRANQPQHF. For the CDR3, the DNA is TGTGCCACCAGCAGTGACTACAGGGCAAATCAGCCCCAGCATTTT.